This T cell receptor beta chain was profiled in a study of shared clonotypes between healthy human individuals. The overall study: Aged between 18 and 49, the donors were a couple of women and three men. Study-wide results and limits: Investigators expected sequencing depth to affect clonotype sharing among donors. Non-shared clonotypes were found to have lower generation probabilities than the clonotypes that were shared by all four of the sorted-subset donors.

With respect to this clone: Its matching antigen is unknown. Other DNA sequences in the sample encode the same CDR3.

This CDR3 is built from 12 residues. Germline loops: CDR1 MDHEN, CDR2 SYDVKM. Deletions cut 3 bases from V and 6 bases from J, with 3 bases between. Evenly divided among several immunoSEQ plates was the genomic DNA of each subset. The data were produced by immunoSEQ multiplex PCR, yet TCRdb's version contains in-frame clones alone and is incomplete. Among about 2.4 million clones, 80% to 95% were seen once, and the ten largest hold around 0.37%. The chain carries TRBV28 and TRBJ1-6; D gene uncertain. Sample: naive CD4+ T cells from PBMCs. Regarding subset: CD45RA+ positively selected. The TCR was taken from a man younger than 30 in good health. Some clones in this sample may be carry-over from other donors' samples. CDR3 protein: CASSFLNSPLHF. For the CDR3, the DNA is TGTGCCAGCAGTTTCCTTAATTCACCCCTCCACTTT. The variable domain in full, with the rest retrieved from reference TRBV28 and TRBJ1-6, is DVKVTQSSRYLVKRTGEKVFLECVQDMDHENMFWYRQDPGLGLRLIYFSYDVKMKEKGDIPEGYSVSREKKERFSLILESASTNQTSMYLCASSFLNSPLHFGNGTRLTVT.